These 17 T cell receptor beta chains came from one sample sequenced in a study of regulatory T cells in long-lasting Graves disease (dated by TCRdb to the early 2020s). The protocol used for the library was multiplex PCR. TCRdb records Illumina HiSeq 4000 as the sequencer. To build TCR beta libraries, CDR3 regions were amplified by Arm-PCR using iRepertoire HTBI primers. TCRdb's own reprocessing of the public reads used fastp at Q25 and MiXCR and kept productive beta chains. Every CDR3 protein is listed once, alongside the most common genes and DNA of its rows. For this sample there are around 250,000 distinct CDR3 sequences; 20% appear just once. The top ten clonotypes cover approximately 15% of the sample. The time point label, as the study defines it: newly diagnosed GD, antithyroid drugs for less than 3 months. RNA was extracted from PBMCs in TRIzol for both TCR sequencing and RNA sequencing. Sequencing used peripheral blood mononuclear cells (PBMCs), obtained at new diagnosis, from a patient treated with antithyroid drugs. Receptor source: a female donor with Graves disease.

This clonotype occurred a few times. The chain recombines TRBV9 with TRBJ2-6; a weak D match, TRBD2 (6 bases). Per germline, CDR1 SGDLS and CDR2 YYNGEE. Between the trimmed V and J ends, which lost 3 bases and 2 bases, there was a span of 15 bases. The CDR3 spans 17 residues. CDR3 amino acids: CASSAGSNGPGANVLTF. CDR3 DNA sequence: TGTGCCAGCAGCGCCGGGAGCAATGGACCTGGGGCCAACGTCCTGACTTTC. The full variable domain, rest sourced from reference TRBV9 and TRBJ2-6, is DSGVTQTPKHLITATGQRVTLRCSPRSGDLSVYWYQQSLDQGLQFLIQYYNGEERAKGNILERFSAQQFPDLHSELNLSSLELGDSALYFCASSAGSNGPGANVLTFGAGSRLTVL.

This clonotype was counted at least ten times. The gene calls are TRBV12-3 or TRBV12-4 and TRBJ2-3; 8 bases map to TRBD1. The CDR3 loop spans 15 amino acids. V shed 3 bases and J 1 base; nucleotides not matched to a gene: 3. The CDR3 DNA reads as TGTGCCAGCAGTTTTGCGGGACAGGGCACAGATACGCAGTATTTT. Encoded protein: CASSFAGQGTDTQYF.

With regard to this clonotype: A far bigger clonotype differs at one base, so this is likely a read error. This rearrangement joins TRBV30 to TRBJ2-4, with 10 bases lining up with TRBD2. CDR3 length equals 15 residues. V trimming: 1 base; J trimming: 13 bases; junction bases outside the gene matches: 13. From germline, CDR1 is GTSNPN and CDR2 SVGIG (reference sequence). CDR3 residues: CAWSDGLAAYNEQYF. The DNA for the CDR3 is TGTGCCTGGAGTGACGGACTAGCGGCCTACAATGAGCAGTACTTC.

This clonotype was seen at least ten times. V and J are TRBV5-6 and TRBJ2-3; 9 nucleotides line up with TRBD2. Germline trimming cut 4 bases from V and 2 bases from J; bases unmatched to any gene: 20. CDR1 and CDR2 (germline): SGHDT, YYEEEE. The CDR3 totals 20 residues. The CDR3 nucleotides read TGTGCCAGCAGCGTGAAAACAGGGGCTAGCGGGGCGATCCTCACAGATACGCAGTATTTT. As protein: CASSVKTGASGAILTDTQYF.

The V call is TRBV19, the J call TRBJ2-2, with TRBD2 as a possible D gene (6 bases). Germline V gives CDR1 LNHDA, CDR2 SQIVND (reference sequence). The CDR3 runs 23 residues. Trimming took off 5 bases at V and 2 bases at J, with 36 bases between the two ends. The CDR3 spells CASSPRPRGLPWTTHLNTGELFF. CDR3 in DNA: TGTGCCAGTAGTCCACGACCAAGGGGATTACCCTGGACTACCCACTTAAACACCGGGGAGCTGTTTTTT.

This clonotype was counted at least ten times. The chain joins TRBV28 to TRBJ2-7; possibly TRBD2 for D (6 bases). The germline CDR1 and CDR2 sequences are MDHEN and SYDVKM. The CDR3 is made up of 14 amino acids. V lost 6 bases and J lost 0, with 12 bases in between. The CDR3 here is CASRPMGGSYEQYF. CDR3 coding DNA: TGTGCCAGCAGGCCGATGGGAGGCTCCTACGAGCAGTACTTC.

This chain links TRBV11-2 with TRBJ2-3; D may be TRBD2 (6 bases). In germline, CDR1 is SGHAT, CDR2 FQNNGV. Trimming shortened V by 6 bases and J by 4 bases, and 14 bases separated the two germline ends. The CDR3 has 14 residues. The CDR3 protein is CASRRLSGPDTQYF. CDR3 bases: TGTGCCAGCAGGCGATTAAGCGGGCCAGATACGCAGTATTTT.

This clonotype was detected many times. V gene TRBV12-3 or TRBV12-4 combines with J gene TRBJ2-2, with 7 bases fitting TRBD2. This CDR3 is 14 amino acids long. V was clipped by 7 bases and J by 8 bases; unmatched bases: 10. The CDR3 nucleotides read TGTGCCAGCAAGGCGGGGGTTCCCTTGGGGGAGCTGTTTTTT. It encodes CASKAGVPLGELFF.

The sample holds many counts of this clonotype. This chain links TRBV20-1 with TRBJ2-7, with 13 nucleotides matching TRBD2. This CDR3 contains 14 residues. CDR1 is DFQATT and CDR2 is SNEGSKA in the germline V gene (reference sequence). V was clipped by 6 bases and J by 1 base; unmatched bases: 3. The CDR3: CSASTSGGSYEQYF. The CDR3 DNA follows: TGCAGTGCCTCGACTAGCGGGGGGTCCTACGAGCAGTACTTC.

This chain links TRBV19 with TRBJ2-1; D tentatively fits TRBD1 or TRBD2 (7 bases each). CDR1 is LNHDA, CDR2 SQIVND, per germline (reference sequence). The CDR3 has 20 residues. CDR3: CAGETNRGGLNLSSYNEQFF. CDR3 DNA: TGTGCGGGAGAAACTAACAGGGGAGGGTTGAACCTTTCCTCCTACAATGAGCAGTTCTTC.

This clonotype was detected many times. The chain uses TRBV7-2 and TRBJ1-5; perhaps TRBD1 as D (5 bases). Germline V gives CDR1 SGHTA, CDR2 FQGNSA. The ends were cut back, 5 bases at V and 0 bases at J, with 11 bases in the middle. This CDR3 has 15 amino acids. Here the CDR3 reads CASSHRQYSNQPQHF. The CDR3 DNA reads as TGTGCCAGCAGCCACCGACAGTATAGCAATCAGCCCCAGCATTTT.

As to this clonotype: This likely traces to a read error, being one base from a far larger clone. CDR3 in amino acids: CAISYWGGRENQPQHF. The CDR3 region has the DNA TGTGCCATCAGTTACTGGGGAGGGAGGGAGAATCAGCCCCAGCATTTT. The genes are TRBV10-3 and TRBJ1-5; D remains unclear. Trimming cost V 5 bases and J 4 bases, with 18 bases left between them. The CDR3 is 16 amino acids. CDR1 ENHRY and CDR2 SYGVKD come from the germline V gene.

As for this clonotype: A far larger clone is just one base off, so this is likely a read error. The rearrangement joins TRBV7-6 to TRBJ2-4; 15 nucleotides agree with TRBD2. The CDR3 contains 19 residues. In germline, CDR1 is SGHVS, CDR2 FNYEAQ. The CDR3, as DNA: TGTGCCAGCAGCCCAGAGTGGGACGGACTAGCGGGAGGGCCCGGTGTTGGGTTCTTC. Translation gives CASSPEWDGLAGGPGVGFF.

This clonotype was picked up a small number of times. The chain links TRBV24-1 to TRBJ2-1; D might be TRBD2 (6 bases). The CDR3 consists of 13 residues. The V gene's germline CDR1 is KGHDR and CDR2 SFDVKD. Trimming pared 8 bases from V and 6 bases from J, leaving 13 bases between. Here the CDR3 DNA reads TGTGCCACCACCCAGGGACTCGCCAATGAGCAGTTCTTC. Translation gives CATTQGLANEQFF.

The chain couples TRBV6-2 or TRBV6-3 to TRBJ1-1, with D uncertain. The CDR3 contains 11 residues. V was pared by 7 bases and J by 7 bases, with 10 bases between. The germline V gene has CDR1 MNHEY and CDR2 SVGEGT. The CDR3 DNA follows: TGTGCCAGCAAGAGTACGGATGAAGCTTTCTTT. Its translation: CASKSTDEAFF.

This clonotype was observed once. The chain carries TRBV12-3 or TRBV12-4 and TRBJ2-3, with 9 bases matching TRBD1. Losses at the gene ends were 5 bases for V and 4 bases for J; bases not matched to a gene: 7. The CDR3 is 15 residues long. CDR3 amino acids: CASSTGTGFADTQYF. The CDR3 region has the DNA TGTGCCAGCAGTACCGGGACAGGGTTTGCAGATACGCAGTATTTT.

This CDR3 is CASRWDYRSYNEQFF. The CDR3 DNA follows: TGTGCCAGCAGGTGGGACTACCGCTCCTACAATGAGCAGTTCTTC. This chain uses TRBV27 with TRBJ2-1; TRBD2 agrees at 7 bases. CDR3 length: 15 amino acids. With 6 bases clipped from V and 0 bases from J, the junction kept 5 bases outside the gene matches. The germline V gene has CDR1 MNHEY and CDR2 SMNVEV (reference sequence).